The clone carrying this TCR beta chain was counted a single time. The sample is drawn from a study of Ad26.COV2.S vaccination and SARS-CoV-2 variants. Produced via immunoSEQ multiplex PCR; TCRdb's table is partial and in-frame only. The sample includes 350,000 to 500,000 clones, roughly 88% of them seen just once. Indicated treatment: some 19 received Ad26.COV2.S at low or high dose, single or two shots; 5 received placebo; per-sample allocation not given. Each sample was drawn 63 days after the first injection (of vaccine or placebo). Germline V gene lookup returns CDR1 MDHEN and CDR2 SYDVKM. The CDR3 is 11 amino acids. Trimming pared 4 bases from V and 6 bases from J, leaving 7 bases between.

The source of this sequence is a person between 18 and 60 years old who received the Ad26.COV2.S COVID-19 vaccine or a placebo. Sequenced here: peripheral blood, sampled in a trial of Ad26.COV2.S vaccine versus placebo. The chain couples TRBV28 to TRBJ2-7; perhaps TRBD1 as D (6 bases). CDR3 sequence: CASSYRVEQYF. The DNA for the CDR3 is TGTGCCAGCAGTTACAGGGTCGAGCAGTACTTC.